This T cell receptor beta chain comes out of a study of OX40 agonist ivuxolimab in advanced cancers. Germline assignment: CDR1 SGHDT and CDR2 YYEEEE. There are 15 residues in the CDR3. Trimming stripped 4 bases from V and 0 bases from J, with 11 bases between. The assay was immunoSEQ multiplex PCR, and TCRdb's table has in-frame clones only and misses some. The table lists some 85,000 clones, around 86% of them singletons, with 0.24% in the top ten. The chain uses TRBV5-6 and TRBJ2-1, with TRBD1 as a possible D gene (6 bases). The receptor was isolated from an adult with an advanced solid tumor such as melanoma, head and neck, liver or kidney cancer. The sample here was CD4+ or CD8+ T cells sorted from blood, taken in a trial of the OX40 agonist ivuxolimab. CDR3 bases: TGTGCCAGCAGCCGCCGACAGGTCTCCTACAATGAGCAGTTCTTC. It encodes CASSRRQVSYNEQFF.